Presented here are 2 T cell receptor beta chains from one specimen sequenced in a study of blood T cell repertoires in COVID-19. The table came from immunoSEQ multiplex PCR; TCRdb's copy has only in-frame clones and leaves some out. Here the sample spans approximately 160,000 clones, about 81% being singletons. The sample taken for sequencing was PBMCs or T cells enriched from blood (not recorded which). These receptors were collected from a man aged 45 to 65 who had recovered from COVID-19.

Comment on this clone: One junction end disagrees with the germline gene, perhaps due to a read error. This chain joins TRBV20-1 and TRBJ1-2; the D is unclear. Germline V CDR1 and CDR2: DFQATT, SNEGSKA (reference sequence). This CDR3 has 10 residues. CDR3 sequence reads: CSARDLRPHF. CDR3 nucleotide sequence: TGCAGTGCTAGAGATTTGAGGCCTCACTTC.

The V gene is TRBV10-3, the J gene TRBJ1-2; D possibly corresponds to TRBD1 (6 bases). The germline CDR1 and CDR2 sequences are ENHRY and SYGVKD. The CDR3 length is 16 residues. V gave up 3 bases and J gave up 5 bases, with 19 bases separating them. The DNA for the CDR3 is TGTGCCATCAGTGAAGCCAAAAAGGGGGGACTATATGGCTACACCTTC. It is translated as CAISEAKKGGLYGYTF.